The table lists the clone carrying this TCR beta chain with a count of one. The CDR3 is made up of 16 amino acids. The germline CDR1 and CDR2 sequences are MNHNY and SVGAGI (reference sequence). Trimming removed 0 bases at V and 5 bases at J, with 16 bases between. This sample is part of a study of blood T cell repertoires in COVID-19. The table came from immunoSEQ multiplex PCR; TCRdb's copy has only in-frame clones and leaves some out. The sample lists 11,000 to 15,000 clones, 65% to 85% seen once, with under 30% in the top ten. The sequenced material came from peripheral blood. J is TRBJ1-1 and V is TRBV6-6; no definite D call. The clonotype comes from a human donor in a cohort sampled during active COVID-19. CDR3 loop: CASSYSTLMPGTEAFF. CDR3 in DNA: TGTGCCAGCAGTTACTCGACTTTGATGCCTGGGACTGAAGCTTTCTTT.